This TCR beta chain originates from a study of CXCR3-negative and CXCR3-positive naive CD8 T cells. Study conclusions and caveats: More hydrophobic TRB CDR3s occurred in CXCR3-positive than in CXCR3-negative naive cells.

This CDR3 comprises 15 residues. CDR1 is MNHEY, CDR2 SMNVEV, per germline (reference sequence). In preparing the TRB cDNA libraries, 5' RACE with UMI labels was used. TCRdb re-called the 5' RACE reads and shows each CDR3 protein once, DNA omitted. This sample's table has about 98,000 distinct CDR3 sequences. On this clonotype: Its antigen is unidentified.

The gene calls are TRBV27 and TRBJ2-3. This TCR derives from a human donor in good health. Some clones in this sample may be carry-over from other donors' samples. Specimen: naive CXCR3+ CD8+ T cells from blood. As for subset: CD45RO-CCR7+CD27+CD95- naive CD8+ T cells expressing CXCR3 (TNR3+). The CDR3 loop reads CASSLFSDVGDTQYF.